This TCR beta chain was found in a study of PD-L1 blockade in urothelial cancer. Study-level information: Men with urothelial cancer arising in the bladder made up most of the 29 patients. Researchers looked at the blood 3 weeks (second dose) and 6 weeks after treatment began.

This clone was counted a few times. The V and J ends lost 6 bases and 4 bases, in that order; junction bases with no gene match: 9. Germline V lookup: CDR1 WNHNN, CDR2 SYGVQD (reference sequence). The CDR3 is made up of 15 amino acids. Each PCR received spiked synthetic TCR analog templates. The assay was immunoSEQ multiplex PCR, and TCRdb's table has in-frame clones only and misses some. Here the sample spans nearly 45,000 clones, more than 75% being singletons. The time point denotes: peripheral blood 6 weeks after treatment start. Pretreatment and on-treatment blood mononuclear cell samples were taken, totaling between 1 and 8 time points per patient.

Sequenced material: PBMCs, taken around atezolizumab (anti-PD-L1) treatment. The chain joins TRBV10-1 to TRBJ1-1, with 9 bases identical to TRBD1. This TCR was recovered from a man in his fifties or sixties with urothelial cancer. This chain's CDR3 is CASSGPGQGSTEAFF. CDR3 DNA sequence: TGCGCCAGCAGCGGACCGGGACAGGGATCCACTGAAGCTTTCTTT.